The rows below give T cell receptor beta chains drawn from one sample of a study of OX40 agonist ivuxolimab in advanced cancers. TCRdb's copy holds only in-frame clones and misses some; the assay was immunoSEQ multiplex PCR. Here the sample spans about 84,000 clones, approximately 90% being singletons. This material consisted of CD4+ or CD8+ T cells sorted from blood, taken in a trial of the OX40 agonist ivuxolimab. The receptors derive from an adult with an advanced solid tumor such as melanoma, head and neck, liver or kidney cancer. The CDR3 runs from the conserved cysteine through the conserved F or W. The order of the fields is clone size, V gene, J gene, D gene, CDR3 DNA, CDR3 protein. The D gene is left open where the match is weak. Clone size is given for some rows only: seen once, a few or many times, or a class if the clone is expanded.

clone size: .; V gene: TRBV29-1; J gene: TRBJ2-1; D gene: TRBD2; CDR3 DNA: TGCAGCCTTACTAGCGGGAGCTACAATGAGCAGTTCTTC; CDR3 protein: CSLTSGSYNEQFF
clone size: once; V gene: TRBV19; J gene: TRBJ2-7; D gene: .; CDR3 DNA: TGTGCCAGTAGTTTGTCGCTTAGCTCCTACGAGCAGTACTTC; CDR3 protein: CASSLSLSSYEQYF
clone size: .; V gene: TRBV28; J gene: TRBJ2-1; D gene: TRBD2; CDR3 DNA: TGTGCCAGCTTTGCGGGAGGTTCCACAAATGAGCAGTTCTTC; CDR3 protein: CASFAGGSTNEQFF
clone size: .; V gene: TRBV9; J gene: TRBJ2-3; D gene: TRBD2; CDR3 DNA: TGTGCCAGCAGCGTAGAAGGACTAGCGGGAGACTCAGATACGCAGTATTTT; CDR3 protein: CASSVEGLAGDSDTQYF
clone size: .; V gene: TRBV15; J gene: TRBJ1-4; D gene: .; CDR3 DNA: TGTGCCACCGGCCCGGGGAATGAAAAACTGTTTTTT; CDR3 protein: CATGPGNEKLFF
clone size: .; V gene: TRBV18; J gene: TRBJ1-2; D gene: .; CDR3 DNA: TGTGCCAGCTCTCGACAGACAGGCACCTATGGCTACACCTTC; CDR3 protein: CASSRQTGTYGYTF
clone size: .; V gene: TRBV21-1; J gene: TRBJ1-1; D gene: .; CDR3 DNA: TGTGCCAGCAGCAAAAAAAGGGTAAATGACAGGGGATATACTGAAGCTTTCTTT; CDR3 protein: CASSKKRVNDRGYTEAFF
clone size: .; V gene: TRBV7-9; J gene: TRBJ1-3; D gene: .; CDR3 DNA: TGTGCCAGCAGCTCTAAGGGGGTGGATGGAAACACCATATATTTT; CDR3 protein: CASSSKGVDGNTIYF
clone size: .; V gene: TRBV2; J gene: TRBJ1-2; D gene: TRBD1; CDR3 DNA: TGTGCCAGCAGTGGGGTTGATGTCGGGACAGGGGATGGCTACACCTTC; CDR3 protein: CASSGVDVGTGDGYTF
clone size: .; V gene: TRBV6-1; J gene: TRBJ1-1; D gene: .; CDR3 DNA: TGTGCCAGCAGTGGGCTCAGGGGAGGTGGCACTGAAGCTTTCTTT; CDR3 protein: CASSGLRGGGTEAFF
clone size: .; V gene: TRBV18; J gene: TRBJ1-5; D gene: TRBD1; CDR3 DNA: TGTGCCAGCTCACCTCAGTCAGGGGGGTATCAGCCCCAGCATTTT; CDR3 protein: CASSPQSGGYQPQHF
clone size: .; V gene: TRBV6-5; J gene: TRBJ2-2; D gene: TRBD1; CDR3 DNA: TGTGCCAGCAGTTTCGGACAGGGGGACACCGGGGAGCTGTTTTTT; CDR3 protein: CASSFGQGDTGELFF
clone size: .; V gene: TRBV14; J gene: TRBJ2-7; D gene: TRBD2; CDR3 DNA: TGTGCCAGCAGCCAAGGGCCCGGGACTAGCGGGAATAATCCCTACGAGCAGTACTTC; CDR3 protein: CASSQGPGTSGNNPYEQYF
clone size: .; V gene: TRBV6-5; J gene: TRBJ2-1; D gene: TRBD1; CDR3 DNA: TGTGCCAGCAGTCGAGGACAGGGGGCTAACAATGAGCAGTTCTTC; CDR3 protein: CASSRGQGANNEQFF
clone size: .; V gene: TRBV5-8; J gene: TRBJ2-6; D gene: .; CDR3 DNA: TGTGCCAGCAGCTTGTGGCGGAACTCTGGGGCCAACGTCCTGACTTTC; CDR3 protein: CASSLWRNSGANVLTF
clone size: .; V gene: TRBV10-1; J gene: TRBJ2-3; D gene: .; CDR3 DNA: TGCGCCAGCAGTGAGTTTGTACGGGGCACAGATACGCAGTATTTT; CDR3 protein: CASSEFVRGTDTQYF
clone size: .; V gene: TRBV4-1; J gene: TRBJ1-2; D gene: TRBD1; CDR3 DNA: TGCGCCAGCAGCCAAGAACAGGGGTACGACTATGGCTACACCTTC; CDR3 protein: CASSQEQGYDYGYTF
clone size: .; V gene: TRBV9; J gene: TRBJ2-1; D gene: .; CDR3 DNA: TGTGCCAGCAGCGTAGATGTCGGTGAGCAGTTCTTC; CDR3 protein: CASSVDVGEQFF
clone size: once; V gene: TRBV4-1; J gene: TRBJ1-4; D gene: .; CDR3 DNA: TGCGCCAGCAGCCCCGGGGGGCAGGGTAATGAAAAACTGTTTTTT; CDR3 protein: CASSPGGQGNEKLFF
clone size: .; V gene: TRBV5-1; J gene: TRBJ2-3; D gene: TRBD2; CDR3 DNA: TGCGCCAGCAGCCCGGGACTAGCGGGGGCGTTAGATACGCAGTATTTT; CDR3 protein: CASSPGLAGALDTQYF
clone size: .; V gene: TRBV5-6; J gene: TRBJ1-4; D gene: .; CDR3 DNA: TGTGCCAGCAGCCATTGGGGGGCGGGTGAAAAACTGTTTTTT; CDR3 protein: CASSHWGAGEKLFF
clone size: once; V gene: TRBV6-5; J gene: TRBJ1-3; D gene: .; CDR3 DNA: TGTGCCAGCAGTTACGACGGACCCTCTGGAAACACCATATATTTT; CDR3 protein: CASSYDGPSGNTIYF
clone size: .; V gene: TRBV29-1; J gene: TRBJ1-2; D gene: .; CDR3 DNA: TGCAGCGTTGCCGGGACGGAAGGAGCTAACTATGGCTACACCTTC; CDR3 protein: CSVAGTEGANYGYTF
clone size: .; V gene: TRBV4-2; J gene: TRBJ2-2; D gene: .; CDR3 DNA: TGTGCCAGCAGCCGAAGCCTCCAGGGGACCGGGGAGCTGTTTTTT; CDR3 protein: CASSRSLQGTGELFF
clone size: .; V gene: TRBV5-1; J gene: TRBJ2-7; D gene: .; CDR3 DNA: TGCGCCAGCAGCTTTGTTCCGACCTACGAGCAGTACTTC; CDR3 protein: CASSFVPTYEQYF
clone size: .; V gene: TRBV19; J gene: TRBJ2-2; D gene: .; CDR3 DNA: TGTGCCAGTAGTAGGACCCCTCCGCGGGGCGCGAACACCGGGGAGCTGTTTTTT; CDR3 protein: CASSRTPPRGANTGELFF
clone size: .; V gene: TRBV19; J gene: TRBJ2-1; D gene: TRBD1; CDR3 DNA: TGTGCCAGTAGCGCAGGGGGTAGCTCCTACAATGAGCAGTTCTTC; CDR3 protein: CASSAGGSSYNEQFF
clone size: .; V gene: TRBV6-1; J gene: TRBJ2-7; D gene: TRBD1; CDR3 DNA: TGTGCCAGCCGGTCCGGGACAGGGGACTACGAGCAGTACTTC; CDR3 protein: CASRSGTGDYEQYF